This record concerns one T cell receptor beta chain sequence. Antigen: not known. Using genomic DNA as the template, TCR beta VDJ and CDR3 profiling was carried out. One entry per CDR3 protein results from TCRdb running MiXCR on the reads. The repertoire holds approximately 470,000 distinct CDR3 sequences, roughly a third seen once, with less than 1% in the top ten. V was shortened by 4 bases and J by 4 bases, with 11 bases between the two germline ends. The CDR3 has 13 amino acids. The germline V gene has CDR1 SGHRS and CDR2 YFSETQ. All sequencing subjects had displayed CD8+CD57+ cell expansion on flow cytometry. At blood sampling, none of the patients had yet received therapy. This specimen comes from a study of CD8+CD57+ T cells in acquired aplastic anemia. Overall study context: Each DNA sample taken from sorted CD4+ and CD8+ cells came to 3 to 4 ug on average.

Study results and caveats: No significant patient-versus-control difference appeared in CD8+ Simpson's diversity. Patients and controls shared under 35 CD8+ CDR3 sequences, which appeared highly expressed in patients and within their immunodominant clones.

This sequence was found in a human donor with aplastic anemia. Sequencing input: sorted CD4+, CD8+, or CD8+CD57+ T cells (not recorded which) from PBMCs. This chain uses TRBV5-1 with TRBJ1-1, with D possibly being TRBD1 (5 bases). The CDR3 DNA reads TGCGCCAGCAGCGGGGGTGAAGGCACTGAAGCTTTCTTT. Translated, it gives CASSGGEGTEAFF.